This T cell receptor beta chain came from a study of shared clonotypes between healthy human individuals. Clones were sequenced by immunoSEQ multiplex PCR, and TCRdb holds only the in-frame ones, with some missing. The sample lists about a million clones, more than 75% seen once, with over 1.3% in the top ten. Subsets obtained from CD4+ cells comprised CD45RA+ naive and CD45RA-negative memory cells. This receptor was identified in a man aged 18 to 35 in good health. Sequencing was done on a sample of memory CD4+ T cells sorted from blood. As to subset: CD45RA-negative fraction.

The CDR3 loop reads CASSYSNRDSAGYTF. DNA for the CDR3: TGTGCCAGCAGCTACTCTAACAGGGATAGTGCTGGCTACACCTTC. The rearrangement joins TRBV5-4 to TRBJ1-2; tentatively, D is TRBD1 (6 bases). CDR1 is SGHNT and CDR2 is YYREEE in the germline V gene (reference sequence). CDR3 length: 15 amino acids. Trimming took off 3 bases at V and 7 bases at J, with 19 bases between the two ends. Supplemented by reference TRBV5-4 and TRBJ1-2, the full variable domain reads ETGVTQSPTHLIKTRGQQVTLRCSSQSGHNTVSWYQQALGQGPQFIFQYYREEENGRGNFPPRFSGLQFPNYSSELNVNALELDDSALYLCASSYSNRDSAGYTFGSGTRLTVV.